The 21 T cell receptor beta chains below were found in one sample sequenced in a study of technical replicates of blood from a handful of donors. Profiled with immunoSEQ multiplex PCR; TCRdb holds only in-frame clones, not every one. The sample lists 55,000 to 60,000 clones, 85% to 95% seen once, with roughly 4.2% in the top ten. The source material was PBMCs. The source of these receptors is a human donor in good health. Some clones in this sample may be carry-over from other donors' samples.

The J gene is TRBJ1-1, the V gene TRBV4-2; D not certain. The CDR3 runs 13 residues. The V end was cut by 3 bases, the J end by 3 bases, with 8 bases between. CDR1 is LGHNA, CDR2 YNFKEQ, per germline. Here the CDR3 reads CASSHRRDTEAFF. CDR3 DNA: TGTGCCAGCAGCCATCGCCGGGACACTGAAGCTTTCTTT.

This rearrangement joins TRBV7-9 to TRBJ1-2; perhaps TRBD1 as D (6 bases). The CDR3 sequence is 15 residues long. The ends were cut back, 5 bases at V and 1 base at J, with 14 bases in the middle. CDR1 and CDR2 from the germline V gene are SEHNR and FQNEAQ (reference sequence). The CDR3 loop reads CASSDTGTLNYGYTF. CDR3 coding DNA: TGTGCCAGCAGCGATACAGGGACCCTTAACTATGGCTACACCTTC.

The J gene is TRBJ2-7, the V gene TRBV10-3, with 12 bases identical to TRBD2. Germline CDR1 is ENHRY and CDR2 is SYGVKD. CDR3 length: 16 amino acids. V dropped 6 bases and J dropped 4; count of bases not matched to a gene: 10. Written as DNA, the CDR3 is TGTGCCATCAGGACTAGCGGGAGTGTGGCGGGTTACGAGCAGTACTTC. It codes for CAIRTSGSVAGYEQYF.

The chain has TRBV2 and TRBJ1-5; 10 bases align to TRBD1. The CDR3 consists of 14 residues. Looked up from germline, CDR1 is SNHLY and CDR2 is FYNNEI. Trimming at V came to 7 bases and at J to 7 bases, leaving 7 bases not matched to a gene. In DNA, the CDR3 is TGTGCCAGCACCGAGGGGACAGGGGCACAGCCCCAGCATTTT. Protein sequence: CASTEGTGAQPQHF.

The chain is built from TRBV9 and TRBJ2-7; tentatively, D is TRBD2 (6 bases). The germline V gene encodes CDR1 SGDLS and CDR2 YYNGEE. Trimming removed 0 bases from V and 3 bases from J, with 13 bases in between. The CDR3 is 15 amino acids. CDR3 DNA: TGTGCCAGCAGCGTAGCTGTTAGCGGAGTCTACGAGCAGTACTTC. The encoded protein is CASSVAVSGVYEQYF.

The chain joins TRBV7-8 to TRBJ2-7; TRBD2 matches 13 bases. With V trimmed by 3 bases and J by 3 bases, 11 bases remained unmatched. Looked up from germline, CDR1 is SGHVS and CDR2 is FQNEAQ. The CDR3 extends over 18 amino acids. This CDR3 is CASSFPGLAGDGFYEQYF. The CDR3, as DNA: TGTGCCAGCAGCTTCCCTGGACTAGCGGGAGATGGGTTCTACGAGCAGTACTTC.

The chain recombines TRBV6-6 with TRBJ2-1, with 14 bases aligning to TRBD2. The ends lost 6 bases at V and 6 bases at J; junction bases unmatched: 4. The CDR3 sequence is 15 residues long. Germline loops: CDR1 MNHNY, CDR2 SVGAGI (reference sequence). In DNA form, the CDR3 reads TGTGCCAGCAGGACTAGCGGGGGGGGATTCAATGAGCAGTTCTTC. Amino acid sequence: CASRTSGGGFNEQFF.

The chain joins TRBV6-6 to TRBJ1-5; D may be TRBD1 (6 bases). Trimming shortened V by 5 bases and J by 2 bases, and 10 bases separated the two germline ends. Germline lookup yields CDR1 MNHNY and CDR2 SVGAGI (reference sequence). The CDR3 is made up of 14 amino acids. CDR3: CASSAGVRNQPQHF. Here the CDR3 DNA reads TGTGCCAGCAGTGCAGGGGTCCGCAATCAGCCCCAGCATTTT.

The J gene is TRBJ1-2, the V gene TRBV29-1; 8 bases are shared with TRBD1. The junction had 6 bases not matched to a gene; V was cut back by 6 bases and J by 6 bases. This CDR3 is built from 12 residues. The germline CDR1 and CDR2 sequences are SQVTM and ANQGSEA. This CDR3 is CSVQGVQDGYTF. CDR3 nucleotides: TGCAGCGTACAGGGGGTTCAGGATGGCTACACCTTC.

The chain is built from TRBV4-3 and TRBJ2-3; D is undetermined. V lost 2 bases and J lost 6, with 9 bases in between. Germline values: CDR1 LGHNA, CDR2 YSLEER. The CDR3 has 13 residues. This chain's CDR3 is CASSQQTWDTQYF. The CDR3 coding sequence is TGCGCCAGCAGCCAACAGACTTGGGATACGCAGTATTTT.

The chain carries TRBV7-2 and TRBJ1-2; D is undetermined. Per germline, CDR1 SGHTA and CDR2 FQGNSA. V gave up 5 bases and J gave up 1 base, with 17 bases separating them. This CDR3 contains 16 residues. The CDR3 bases are TGTGCCAGCAGCCTAGGTGGGCGGGCGATTAACTATGGCTACACCTTC. This translates into CASSLGGRAINYGYTF.

The rearrangement joins TRBV5-1 to TRBJ2-5, with 8 bases lining up with TRBD2. Germline CDR1 and CDR2: SGHRS and YFSETQ. J lost 7 bases, V lost 4 bases, and 12 bases had no gene match. The length of the CDR3 is 15 residues. CDR3 residues: CASSMVGGVAMTQYF. CDR3 bases: TGCGCCAGCAGCATGGTCGGGGGGGTCGCGATGACCCAGTACTTC.

The gene calls are TRBV4-2 and TRBJ2-4, with 16 bases identical to TRBD2. Germline V gene data show CDR1 as LGHNA and CDR2 as YNFKEQ. This CDR3 has 19 residues. V gave up 3 bases and J gave up 7 bases; unmatched junction bases: 12. The CDR3 DNA follows: TGTGCCAGCAGCCAGGAATCCCCGGGACTAGCGGGGGGGTCCAACATTCAGTACTTC. Translating gives CASSQESPGLAGGSNIQYF.

About this clone: One end of the junction varies from germline; a read error may be responsible. The chain has TRBV5-6 and TRBJ2-3, with a possible D match to TRBD2 (6 bases). The CDR3 is 12 residues long. Germline CDR1 is SGHDT and CDR2 is YYEEEE. The CDR3 coding sequence is TGTGCCAGCAGCTTACGGGACTTCAAGCGTCTGTTT. Encoded protein: CASSLRDFKRLF.

This clone occurred a few times. V usage is TRBV4-2 and J usage is TRBJ1-5; a weak D match, TRBD1 (5 bases). The CDR3 spans 16 residues. Germline loops: CDR1 LGHNA, CDR2 YNFKEQ. V lost 3 bases and J 4 bases, leaving 16 bases between the germline ends. CDR3 nucleotides: TGTGCCAGCAGCCAGAACCAGGGTGGTAATAATCAGCCCCAGCATTTT. This gives the protein CASSQNQGGNNQPQHF.

J is TRBJ2-6 and V is TRBV11-2; no definite D call. The CDR3 consists of 16 residues. V lost 5 bases, J lost 0 bases, and 11 bases lay in between. Germline V lookup: CDR1 SGHAT, CDR2 FQNNGV. CDR3 sequence reads: CASSALPSSGANVLTF. The DNA of the CDR3 is TGTGCCAGCAGCGCCTTACCGAGCTCTGGGGCCAACGTCCTGACTTTC.

The CDR3 spells CASSESQINYGYTF. In DNA form, the CDR3 reads TGTGCCAGCAGTGAATCCCAGATTAACTATGGCTACACCTTC. The genes are TRBV25-1 and TRBJ1-2; D remains ambiguous. Germline V gene sequence: CDR1 MGHDK, CDR2 SYGVNS. This CDR3 is built from 14 residues. The V end was cut by 1 base, the J end by 1 base, with 7 bases between.

This clone has only a few counts. This sequence joins TRBV7-9 and TRBJ2-7; 7 nucleotides line up with TRBD2. The CDR3 consists of 15 residues. V shed 0 bases, J shed 2 bases, and the junction held 4 bases outside the gene matches. The germline CDR1 and CDR2 sequences are SEHNR and FQNEAQ (reference sequence). As DNA, the CDR3 is TGTGCCAGCAGCTTAGCTAGCGGGTTCACCTACGAGCAGTACTTC. Its translation is CASSLASGFTYEQYF. The complete variable domain, with remaining parts taken from reference TRBV7-9 and TRBJ2-7, reads DTGVSQNPRHKITKRGQNVTFRCDPISEHNRLYWYRQTLGQGPEFLTYFQNEAQLEKSRLLSDRFSAERPKGSFSTLEIQRTEQGDSAMYLCASSLASGFTYEQYFGPGTRLTVT.

Worth noting for this clone: Relative to the germline gene, one junction end is altered; a read error may explain this. This rearrangement joins TRBV7-2 to TRBJ2-1, with a weak D call TRBD2 (6 bases). This CDR3 comprises 12 residues. The V gene's germline CDR1 is SGHTA and CDR2 FQGNSA. CDR3 sequence reads: CASSLEHGGELF. DNA of the CDR3: TGTGCCAGCAGCTTAGAACACGGGGGAGAACTCTTC.

V gene TRBV6-5 combines with J gene TRBJ2-3; perhaps TRBD2 as D (5 bases). Germline-derived CDR1 and CDR2 are MNHEY and SVGAGI. The CDR3 length is 15 residues. V dropped 4 bases and J dropped 2 bases, with 13 bases sitting between them. DNA for the CDR3: TGTGCCAGCAGTTCTGGAGGCCTTACCACAGATACGCAGTATTTT. Translating it yields CASSSGGLTTDTQYF.

Only one count was recorded for this clone. This chain joins TRBV4-2 and TRBJ2-7, with TRBD2 matching over 13 bases. With V trimmed by 4 bases and J by 1 base, 7 bases remained unmatched. Germline CDR1 and CDR2: LGHNA and YNFKEQ. The CDR3 totals 17 residues. As DNA, the CDR3 is TGTGCCAGCAGCCCAGGACTAGCGGGAGATCTGTCCTACGAGCAGTACTTC. Translation gives CASSPGLAGDLSYEQYF.